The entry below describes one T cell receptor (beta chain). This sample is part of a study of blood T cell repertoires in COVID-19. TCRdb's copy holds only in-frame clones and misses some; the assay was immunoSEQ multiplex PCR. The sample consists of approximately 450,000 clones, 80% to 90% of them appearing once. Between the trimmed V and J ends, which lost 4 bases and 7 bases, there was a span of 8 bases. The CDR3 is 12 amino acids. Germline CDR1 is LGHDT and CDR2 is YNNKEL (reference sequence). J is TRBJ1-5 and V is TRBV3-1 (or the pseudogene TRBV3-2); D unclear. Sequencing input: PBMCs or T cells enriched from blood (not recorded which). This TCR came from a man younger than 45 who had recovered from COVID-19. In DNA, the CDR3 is TGTGCCAGCAGCCGCGCGGGGCAGCCCCAGCATTTT. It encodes CASSRAGQPQHF.